The sequence of this T cell receptor beta chain was determined in a study of glioma-infiltrating T cells. The CDR3 runs to 14 residues. Germline V gives CDR1 DFQATT, CDR2 SNEGSKA (reference sequence). The trim removed 5 bases at V and 6 bases at J, leaving 12 bases unmatched. Using RNA template, CDR3s of TCR alpha and beta were amplified with iRepertoire arm-PCR. MiXCR was run by TCRdb on the multiplex PCR reads, yielding one entry per CDR3 protein. The sample shows fewer than 90,000 distinct CDR3 sequences, 20% to 25% of them seen only once. This clonotype appeared many times. The V call is TRBV20-1, the J call TRBJ2-5; 7 bases map to TRBD1. The receptor comes from a human donor with low-grade glioma or glioblastoma, undergoing nonglioma brain surgery, or in good health (not recorded which). Input material: glioma tissue, nonneoplastic brain tissue, or PBMCs (not recorded which). Here the CDR3 reads CSAGGQAQTQTQYF. In DNA form, the CDR3 reads TGCAGTGCTGGTGGACAGGCGCAAACCCAGACCCAGTACTTC.